These 15 T cell receptor beta chains originate from one sample sequenced in a study of regulatory T cells in long-lasting Graves disease. Time point described: persistent/refractory GD, antithyroid drugs over 5 years with positive TRAb. The TCR library used RNA extracted from PBMCs. Libraries of TCR beta came from iRepertoire HTBI primers plus Arm-PCR of CDR3 regions. TCRdb used MiXCR to reprocess the multiplex PCR reads, holding one entry per CDR3 protein. The sample has hundreds of thousands of distinct CDR3 sequences; 25% to 35% are singletons. Specimen: peripheral blood mononuclear cells (PBMCs), collected when the disease was refractory, from a patient treated with antithyroid drugs. The receptors here all came from a female donor with Graves disease.

The V call is TRBV6-5, the J call TRBJ2-5, with 9 bases fitting TRBD1. V was clipped by 2 bases and J by 4 bases; unmatched bases: 8. The CDR3 loop spans 16 amino acids. CDR1 is MNHEY, CDR2 SVGAGI, per germline. The CDR3 spells CASSYAGDRARETQYF. The CDR3 DNA follows: TGTGCCAGCAGTTACGCGGGGGACAGGGCGCGAGAGACCCAGTACTTC.

Concerning this clonotype: Likely a read error: the CDR3 ends without its conserved phenylalanine or tryptophan. The CDR3: CASSSFLHRDNSPLHS. In nucleotides, the CDR3 is TGTGCCAGCAGCTCTTTCCTCCACAGGGACAATTCACCCCTCCACTCT. The chain uses TRBV11-2 and TRBJ1-6, with a possible D match to TRBD1 (6 bases). Trimming cost V 4 bases and J 7 bases, with 17 bases left between them. In germline, CDR1 is SGHAT, CDR2 FQNNGV. This CDR3 spans 16 amino acids.

This clonotype was found a few times. The genes are TRBV7-9 and TRBJ1-1, with 8 bases that match TRBD1. The germline V gene encodes CDR1 SEHNR and CDR2 FQNEAQ (reference sequence). CDR3 length: 14 amino acids. Trimming at V came to 8 bases and at J to 4 bases, leaving 9 bases not matched to a gene. CDR3 nucleotide sequence: TGTGCCAGCGGCAGGGGGCTTTCAGGCACTGAAGCTTTCTTT. Amino acid sequence: CASGRGLSGTEAFF.

This chain joins TRBV3-1 and TRBJ2-7, with D maybe TRBD2 (5 bases). V was cut by 0 bases and J by 2 bases, with 8 bases left in between. Per germline, CDR1 LGHDT and CDR2 YNNKEL (reference sequence). CDR3 length equals 14 residues. The CDR3 is CASSQDPGTYEQYF. DNA of the CDR3: TGTGCCAGCAGCCAAGATCCGGGGACCTACGAGCAGTACTTC.

Worth noting for this clonotype: One end of the junction varies from germline; a read error may be responsible. V and J are TRBV28 and TRBJ1-5; 8 bases align to TRBD1. Germline CDR1 reads MDHEN; CDR2 reads SYDVKM. This CDR3 contains 13 residues. The CDR3, as DNA: TGTGCCAGCAGTTTAACAGGGGGTTCGCGAGAGGATTTT. It encodes CASSLTGGSREDF.

The chain employs TRBV18 and TRBJ1-1; the match to TRBD1 covers 8 bases. The germline V gene has CDR1 KGHSH and CDR2 LQKENI. The CDR3 sequence is 14 residues long. V gave up 6 bases and J gave up 5 bases; unmatched junction bases: 8. Written as DNA, the CDR3 is TGTGCCAGCTCCCATCGGACAGGGTTAACTGAAGCTTTCTTT. Its protein product is CASSHRTGLTEAFF.

The rearrangement uses TRBV20-1 and TRBJ2-7; TRBD2 might be the D (7 bases). CDR3 size: 15 residues. Trimming left V 5 bases short and J 0 bases short, with 17 bases between. Germline-derived CDR1 and CDR2 are DFQATT and SNEGSKA (reference sequence). This CDR3 reads CSAPRGGGSSYEQYF. CDR3 bases: TGCAGTGCTCCCAGGGGCGGGGGAAGCTCCTACGAGCAGTACTTC.

This clonotype showed up just a few times. The chain combines TRBV19 with TRBJ1-1, with 7 bases fitting TRBD1. Trimming at V came to 6 bases and at J to 4 bases, leaving 8 bases not matched to a gene. The CDR3 consists of 14 residues. Germline CDR1 reads LNHDA; CDR2 reads SQIVND (reference sequence). The CDR3 region is CASRETGWITEAFF. The CDR3 DNA reads TGTGCCAGTAGAGAGACAGGGTGGATCACTGAAGCTTTCTTT.

The chain recombines TRBV10-3 with TRBJ1-5; D is undetermined. This CDR3 contains 12 residues. CDR1 is ENHRY, CDR2 SYGVKD, per germline. The ends were cut back, 0 bases at V and 6 bases at J, with 3 bases in the middle. The CDR3, as DNA: TGTGCCATCAGTGAGTCGTTTCAGCCCCAGCATTTT. This sequence encodes CAISESFQPQHF.

This rearrangement joins TRBV2 to TRBJ1-3, with unresolved D. V lost 6 bases and J 2 bases, leaving 17 bases between the germline ends. CDR3 length: 16 amino acids. From germline, CDR1 is SNHLY and CDR2 FYNNEI. The CDR3 bases are TGTGCCAGCAGCCCCGGGTTGGGAGCCCCTGGAAACACCATATATTTT. Encoded protein: CASSPGLGAPGNTIYF.

This clonotype was detected only once. The chain combines TRBV25-1 with TRBJ2-6; D might be TRBD1 or TRBD2, each matching 5 bases. V was clipped by 7 bases and J by 1 base, with 14 bases between them. In germline, CDR1 is MGHDK, CDR2 SYGVNS. This CDR3 is built from 16 residues. The CDR3 DNA is TGTGCCAGCACGGACTTTACAGGTTCTGGGGCCAACGTCCTGACTTTC. This codes for CASTDFTGSGANVLTF.

V is TRBV5-1 and J is TRBJ1-1; TRBD1 aligns across 7 bases. V gave up 0 bases and J gave up 8 bases; unmatched junction bases: 4. Germline assignment: CDR1 SGHRS and CDR2 YFSETQ. The CDR3 sequence is 13 residues long. CDR3 sequence reads: CASSLEGRGEAFF. CDR3 bases: TGCGCCAGCAGCTTGGAAGGCAGGGGGGAAGCTTTCTTT.

There are a few counts of this clonotype. This CDR3 reads CASSFSGGAGWEQYF. The DNA of the CDR3 is TGTGCCAGCAGCTTCTCCGGCGGCGCGGGCTGGGAGCAGTACTTC. The chain has TRBV13 and TRBJ2-7; D may be TRBD2 (5 bases). The CDR3 has 15 residues. Germline V gives CDR1 PRHDT, CDR2 FYEKMQ (reference sequence). The V gene lost 3 bases and the J gene lost 7 bases, with 19 bases spanning the gap.

This clonotype showed up just a few times. This chain connects TRBV9 to TRBJ1-2; possible D gene TRBD1, 6 bases. CDR1 is SGDLS, CDR2 YYNGEE, per germline. CDR3 length: 13 amino acids. Trimming took off 0 bases at V and 8 bases at J, with 11 bases between the two ends. DNA of the CDR3: TGTGCCAGCAGCGTAGGGGGACATGCAGGCTACACCTTC. Encoded protein: CASSVGGHAGYTF.

This clonotype has a single count. The chain recombines TRBV5-1 with TRBJ1-1; 10 nucleotides align to TRBD1. The germline V gene encodes CDR1 SGHRS and CDR2 YFSETQ. The V segment lost 2 bases and the J segment 8 bases; nucleotides outside the gene matches: 6. The CDR3 contains 14 residues. CDR3 nucleotides: TGCGCCAGCAGCTTTCTTGGACAGGGGGGAGAAGCTTTCTTT. Amino acid sequence: CASSFLGQGGEAFF.